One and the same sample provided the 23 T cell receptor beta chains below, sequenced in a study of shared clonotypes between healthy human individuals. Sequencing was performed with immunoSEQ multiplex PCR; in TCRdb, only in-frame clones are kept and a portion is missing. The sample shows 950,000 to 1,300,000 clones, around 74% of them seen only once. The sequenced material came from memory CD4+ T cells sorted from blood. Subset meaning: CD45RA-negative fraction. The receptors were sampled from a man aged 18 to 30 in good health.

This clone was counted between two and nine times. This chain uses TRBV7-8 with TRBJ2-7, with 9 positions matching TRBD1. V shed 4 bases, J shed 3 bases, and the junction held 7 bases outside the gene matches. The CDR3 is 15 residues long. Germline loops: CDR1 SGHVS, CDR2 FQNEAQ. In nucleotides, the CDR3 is TGTGCCAGCAGCTCGCCAAGACAGGGGGACTACGAGCAGTACTTC. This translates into CASSSPRQGDYEQYF.

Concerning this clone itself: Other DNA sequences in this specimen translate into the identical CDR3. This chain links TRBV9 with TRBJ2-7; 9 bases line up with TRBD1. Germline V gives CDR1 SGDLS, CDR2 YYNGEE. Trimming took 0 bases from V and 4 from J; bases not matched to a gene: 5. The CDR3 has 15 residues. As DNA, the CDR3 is TGTGCCAGCAGCGTAGGAGGGACAGGGTCGTACGAGCAGTACTTC. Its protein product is CASSVGGTGSYEQYF.

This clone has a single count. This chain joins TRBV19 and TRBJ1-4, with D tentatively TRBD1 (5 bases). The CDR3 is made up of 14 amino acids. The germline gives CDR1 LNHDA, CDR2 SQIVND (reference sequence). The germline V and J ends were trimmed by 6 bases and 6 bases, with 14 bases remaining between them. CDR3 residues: CASRGRGGDEKLFF. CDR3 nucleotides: TGTGCCAGTAGGGGACGAGGAGGTGATGAAAAACTGTTTTTT.

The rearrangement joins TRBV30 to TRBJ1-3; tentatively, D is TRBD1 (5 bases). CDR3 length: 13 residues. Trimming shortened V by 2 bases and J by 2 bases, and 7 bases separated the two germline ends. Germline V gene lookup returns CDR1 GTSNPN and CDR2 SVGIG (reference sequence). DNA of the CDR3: TGTGCCTGGAGTCCGACAGCTGGAAACACCATATATTTT. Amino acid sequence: CAWSPTAGNTIYF.

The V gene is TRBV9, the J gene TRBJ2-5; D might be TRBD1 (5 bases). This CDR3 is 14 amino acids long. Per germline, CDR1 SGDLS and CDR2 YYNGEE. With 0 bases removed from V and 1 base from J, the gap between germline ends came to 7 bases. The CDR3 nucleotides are TGTGCCAGCAGCGTAGAAGGGGTCCAAGAGACCCAGTACTTC. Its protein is CASSVEGVQETQYF.

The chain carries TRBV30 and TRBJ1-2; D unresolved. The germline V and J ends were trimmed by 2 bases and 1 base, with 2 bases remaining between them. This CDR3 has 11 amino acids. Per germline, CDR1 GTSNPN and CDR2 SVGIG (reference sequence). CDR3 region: CAWSNNYGYTF. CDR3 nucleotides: TGTGCCTGGAGTAATAACTATGGCTACACCTTC.

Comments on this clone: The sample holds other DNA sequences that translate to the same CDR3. In DNA, the CDR3 is TGTGCCAGCAGCTTAGCTAGTCCCCCCTACGAGCAGTACTTC. Its translation: CASSLASPPYEQYF. The chain uses TRBV7-2 and TRBJ2-7; D gene ambiguous. Germline values: CDR1 SGHTA, CDR2 FQGNSA. The CDR3 length is 14 residues. V lost 0 bases and J 2 bases, leaving 8 bases between the germline ends.

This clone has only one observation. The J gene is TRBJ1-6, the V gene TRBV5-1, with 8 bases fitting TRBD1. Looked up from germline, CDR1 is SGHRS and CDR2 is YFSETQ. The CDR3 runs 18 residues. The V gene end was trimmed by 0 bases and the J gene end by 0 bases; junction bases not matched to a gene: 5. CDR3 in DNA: TGCGCCAGCAGCTTGGGAGGACAGGGAAGCTCCTATAATTCACCCCTCCACTTT. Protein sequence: CASSLGGQGSSYNSPLHF.

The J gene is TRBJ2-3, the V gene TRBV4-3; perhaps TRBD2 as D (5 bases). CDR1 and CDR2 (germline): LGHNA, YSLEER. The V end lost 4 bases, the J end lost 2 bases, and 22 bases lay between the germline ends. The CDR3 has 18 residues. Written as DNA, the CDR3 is TGCGCCAGCAGCCCACGCCTCAGACCGGGAATGTCCACAGATACGCAGTATTTT. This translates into CASSPRLRPGMSTDTQYF.

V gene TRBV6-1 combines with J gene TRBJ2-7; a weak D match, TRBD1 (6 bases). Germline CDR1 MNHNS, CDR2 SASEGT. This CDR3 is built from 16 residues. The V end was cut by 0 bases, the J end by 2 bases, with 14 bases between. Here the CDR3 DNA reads TGTGCCAGCAGTGAAGCGGTCGGGACACTGGCCTACGAGCAGTACTTC. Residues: CASSEAVGTLAYEQYF.

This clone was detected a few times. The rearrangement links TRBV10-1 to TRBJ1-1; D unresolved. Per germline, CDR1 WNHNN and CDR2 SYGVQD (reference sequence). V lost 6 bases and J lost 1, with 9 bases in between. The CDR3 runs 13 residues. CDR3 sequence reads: CASSGLGNTEAFF. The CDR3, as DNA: TGCGCCAGCAGCGGGTTGGGGAACACTGAAGCTTTCTTT.

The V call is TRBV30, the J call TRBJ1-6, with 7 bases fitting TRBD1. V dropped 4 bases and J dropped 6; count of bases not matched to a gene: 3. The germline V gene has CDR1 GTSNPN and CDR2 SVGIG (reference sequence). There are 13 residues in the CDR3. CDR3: CAWNRGPNSPLHF. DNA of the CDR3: TGTGCCTGGAACAGGGGCCCTAATTCACCCCTCCACTTT.

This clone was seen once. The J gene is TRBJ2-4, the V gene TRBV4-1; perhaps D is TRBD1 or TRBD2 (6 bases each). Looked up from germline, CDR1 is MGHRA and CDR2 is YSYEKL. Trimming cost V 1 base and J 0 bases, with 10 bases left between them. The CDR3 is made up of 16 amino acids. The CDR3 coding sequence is TGCGCCAGCAGCCAAGGGGGGGCCCTAGCCAAAAACATTCAGTACTTC. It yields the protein CASSQGGALAKNIQYF.

DNA for the CDR3: TGTGCCAGTACCCTGGGACAGGGGGCCGGACAGCAGTTCTTC. This translates into CASTLGQGAGQQFF. The rearrangement uses TRBV19 and TRBJ2-1; 12 bases are a match to TRBD1. The CDR3 consists of 14 residues. Germline CDR1 LNHDA, CDR2 SQIVND (reference sequence). The V segment lost 7 bases and the J segment 11 bases; nucleotides outside the gene matches: 9. Full variable domain (outside the CDR3, taken from reference TRBV19 and TRBJ2-1): DGGITQSPKYLFRKEGQNVTLSCEQNLNHDAMYWYRQDPGQGLRLIYYSQIVNDFQKGDIAEGYSVSREKKESFPLTVTSAQKNPTAFYLCASTLGQGAGQQFFGPGTRLTVL.

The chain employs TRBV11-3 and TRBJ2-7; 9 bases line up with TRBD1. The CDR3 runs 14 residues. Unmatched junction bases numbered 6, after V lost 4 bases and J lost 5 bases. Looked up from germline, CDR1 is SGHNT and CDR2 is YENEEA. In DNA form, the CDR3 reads TGTGCCAGCAGCTCACAGGGGGCCAGGGACGAGCAGTACTTC. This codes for CASSSQGARDEQYF.

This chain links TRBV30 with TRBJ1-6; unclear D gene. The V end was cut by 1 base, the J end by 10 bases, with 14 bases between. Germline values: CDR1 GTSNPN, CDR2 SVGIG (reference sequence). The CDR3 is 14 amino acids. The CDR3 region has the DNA TGTGCCTGGAGTGAGCCCGGGTATCAATCACCCCTCCACTTT. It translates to CAWSEPGYQSPLHF.

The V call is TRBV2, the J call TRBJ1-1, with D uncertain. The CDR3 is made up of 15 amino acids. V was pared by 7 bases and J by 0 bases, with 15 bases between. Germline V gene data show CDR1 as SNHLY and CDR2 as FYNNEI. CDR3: CASNDGPLLNTEAFF. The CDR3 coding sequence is TGTGCCAGCAACGACGGACCGCTCCTGAACACTGAAGCTTTCTTT.

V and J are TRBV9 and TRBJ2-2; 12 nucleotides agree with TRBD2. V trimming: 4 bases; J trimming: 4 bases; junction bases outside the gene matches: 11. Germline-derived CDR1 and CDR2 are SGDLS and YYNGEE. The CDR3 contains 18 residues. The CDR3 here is CASSPSPSGGVGTGELFF. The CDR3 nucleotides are TGTGCCAGCAGCCCTAGCCCTAGCGGGGGGGTCGGCACCGGGGAGCTGTTTTTT. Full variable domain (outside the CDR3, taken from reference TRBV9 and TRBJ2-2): DSGVTQTPKHLITATGQRVTLRCSPRSGDLSVYWYQQSLDQGLQFLIQYYNGEERAKGNILERFSAQQFPDLHSELNLSSLELGDSALYFCASSPSPSGGVGTGELFFGEGSRLTVL.

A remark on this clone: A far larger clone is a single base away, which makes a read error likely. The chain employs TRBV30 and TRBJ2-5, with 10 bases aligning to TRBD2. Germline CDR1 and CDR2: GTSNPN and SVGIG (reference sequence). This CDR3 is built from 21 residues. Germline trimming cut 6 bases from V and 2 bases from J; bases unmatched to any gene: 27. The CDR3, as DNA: TGTGCCTGCAACAGGCTAGCGGGAGCCCAATCGTCATTTCCTTCTCAAGAGACCCAGTACTTC. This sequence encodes CACNRLAGAQSSFPSQETQYF.

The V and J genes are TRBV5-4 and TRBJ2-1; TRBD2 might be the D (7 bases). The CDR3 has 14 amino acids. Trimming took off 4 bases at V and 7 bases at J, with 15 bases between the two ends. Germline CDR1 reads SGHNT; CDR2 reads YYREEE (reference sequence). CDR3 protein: CASSGGGEANEQFF. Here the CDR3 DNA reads TGTGCCAGCAGCGGAGGGGGGGAGGCGAATGAGCAGTTCTTC.

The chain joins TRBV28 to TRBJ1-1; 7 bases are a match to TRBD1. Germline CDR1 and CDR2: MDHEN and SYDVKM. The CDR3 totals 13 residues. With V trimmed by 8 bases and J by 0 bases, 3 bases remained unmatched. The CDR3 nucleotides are TGTGCCAGCGAGGGACAGATGAACACTGAAGCTTTCTTT. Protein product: CASEGQMNTEAFF.

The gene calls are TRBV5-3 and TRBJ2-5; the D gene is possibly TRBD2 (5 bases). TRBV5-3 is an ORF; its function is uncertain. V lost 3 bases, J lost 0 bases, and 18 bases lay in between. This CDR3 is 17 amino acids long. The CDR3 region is CARSSFEGPEYQETQYF. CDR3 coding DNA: TGTGCCAGAAGCTCATTCGAGGGCCCCGAGTACCAAGAGACCCAGTACTTC.

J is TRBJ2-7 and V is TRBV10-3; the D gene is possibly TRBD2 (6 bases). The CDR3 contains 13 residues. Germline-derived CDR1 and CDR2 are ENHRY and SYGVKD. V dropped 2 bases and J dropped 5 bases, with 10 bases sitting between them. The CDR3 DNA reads TGTGCCATCAGTGAGCGGGGGAGGAACGAGCAGTACTTC. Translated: CAISERGRNEQYF.